Listed below are T cell receptor beta chains from one sample, sequenced in a study of CD8 T cells in Susac syndrome. MiXCR was run by TCRdb on the immunoSEQ multiplex PCR reads, yielding one entry per CDR3 protein. The sample includes over 20,000 distinct CDR3 sequences, about 93% of them seen just once. Material for sequencing was CD8+ T cells from PBMCs. Source of these receptors: a human donor with Susac syndrome. The CDR3 runs from the conserved cysteine through the conserved F or W. The D gene is left open where the match is weak. Where a row states a size, it is once, few, many or the class of an expanded clone; other rows omit it.

v_call	j_call	d_call	clone_size	cdr3_nt	cdr3_aa
TRBV30	TRBJ2-1	-	-	TGTGCCTGGAGGGGGGGTTACAATGAGCAGTTCTTC	CAWRGGYNEQFF
TRBV30	TRBJ2-1	TRBD2	-	TGTGCCTGGAGTCGTCCGGGGGGGCATATCAATGAGCAGTTCTTC	CAWSRPGGHINEQFF
TRBV5-1	TRBJ2-2	-	-	TGCGCCAGCACCCTTTGGAGGTCCGGGGAGCTGTTTTTT	CASTLWRSGELFF
TRBV14	TRBJ2-4	TRBD1	-	TGTGCCAGCAGCCAAGAAATCTCGACAGGGGAAAAAAACATTCAGTACTTC	CASSQEISTGEKNIQYF
TRBV28	TRBJ2-2	-	-	TGTGCCAGCAGTTTATTGGGACACCACACCGGGGAGCTGTTTTTT	CASSLLGHHTGELFF
TRBV28	TRBJ1-5	-	-	TGTGCCAGCAGTCCAGCGGAGGGATGGGGCAATCAGCCCCAGCATTTT	CASSPAEGWGNQPQHF
TRBV4-1	TRBJ1-2	TRBD1	-	TGCGCCAGCAGCCATAGGACAGGCAGCTATGGCTACACCTTC	CASSHRTGSYGYTF
TRBV29-1	TRBJ2-7	TRBD1	-	TGCAGCGTTGGGCTAAGGGCAGACAGGGGAGGTTACGAGCAGTACTTC	CSVGLRADRGGYEQYF
TRBV7-9	TRBJ2-2	-	-	TGTGCCAGCAGCTTAGCGTTGGGAGCCGGGGAGCTGTTTTTT	CASSLALGAGELFF
TRBV14	TRBJ1-6	-	-	TGTGCCAGCAGCCAAGAGGAGGGTGGGTATTCACCCCTCCACTTT	CASSQEEGGYSPLHF
TRBV28	TRBJ2-1	-	-	TGTGCCAGCAGTTTATTCTCCGACGATGAGCAGTTCTTC	CASSLFSDDEQFF
TRBV7-3	TRBJ2-1	-	-	TGTGCCAGCAGCTTAATGGGGTCTTCCAACAATGAGCAGTTCTTC	CASSLMGSSNNEQFF
TRBV6-5	TRBJ1-2	-	once	TGTGCCAGCAGTTACTCGACGGTGGATGGCTACACCTTC	CASSYSTVDGYTF
TRBV5-6	TRBJ1-1	-	-	TGTGCCAGCAGCCTGGGCGATCTAACGGAAGCTTTCTTT	CASSLGDLTEAFF
TRBV7-3	TRBJ2-7	TRBD1	-	TGTGCCAGCAGATCACCGGGACAGGGGGCATACGAGCAGTACTTC	CASRSPGQGAYEQYF
TRBV27	TRBJ2-1	TRBD2	-	TGTGCCAGCAGTTTAGGTAGCGGGGGGACCTACAATGAGCAGTTCTTC	CASSLGSGGTYNEQFF
TRBV19	TRBJ2-1	-	once	TGTGCCAGTAGTATTGCCCAAGGCTCCTACAATGAGCAGTTCTTC	CASSIAQGSYNEQFF
TRBV7-2	TRBJ2-7	TRBD2	-	TGTGCCAGCAGGGAAGCGGGGGATAACTCCTACGAGCAGTACTTC	CASREAGDNSYEQYF
TRBV28	TRBJ2-5	TRBD1	-	TGTGCCAGCAGGTCCACAGGGGAGCTGGGGACCCAGTACTTC	CASRSTGELGTQYF
TRBV12-3/TRBV12-4	TRBJ1-1	-	-	TGTGCCAGCAGATTTCAGGTTTGGGGGACTGAAGTTTTCTTT	CASRFQVWGTEVFF
TRBV5-1	TRBJ2-1	TRBD2	-	TGCGCCAGCAGCTTTCGGGGGGGCCTCGGTGAGCAGTTCTTC	CASSFRGGLGEQFF
TRBV19	TRBJ2-5	-	-	TGTGCAGATACGGCGGAGACCCAGTACTTC	CADTAETQYF
TRBV28	TRBJ2-7	-	-	TGTGCCAGCAGTTTAAGTAACAGGGTCTACGAGCAGTACTTC	CASSLSNRVYEQYF
TRBV4-2	TRBJ1-1	-	once	TGTGCCAGCAGCCAAGAGGCGAACACTGAAGCTTTCTTT	CASSQEANTEAFF
TRBV6-5	TRBJ2-2	-	-	TGTGCCAGCAGTTACTCCGAGGGGCGGGGGGAGCTGTTTTTT	CASSYSEGRGELFF
TRBV5-4	TRBJ2-3	TRBD2	-	TGTGCCAGCAGCTCGATAATGATGCCGGGGGGGGAGGCGCAGTATTTT	CASSSIMMPGGEAQYF
TRBV5-1	TRBJ2-7	TRBD1	-	TGCGCCAGCAGCCCCGACAGGGAAGTTTCATACGAGCAGTACTTC	CASSPDREVSYEQYF
TRBV14	TRBJ2-6	-	-	TGTGCCAGCAGCCGAGTGTCTGGGGCCAACGTCCTGACTTTC	CASSRVSGANVLTF
TRBV28	TRBJ2-7	-	-	TGTGCCAGCACCAAACACAGGAGCTACGAGCAGTACTTC	CASTKHRSYEQYF
TRBV7-6	TRBJ2-1	TRBD2	-	TGTGCCAGCAGCTTAGAGGGCCGAAGGCGGGGGGAAGTTGAGCAGTTCTTC	CASSLEGRRRGEVEQFF
TRBV4-1	TRBJ1-3	TRBD1	-	TGCGCCAGCAGCCAAGATGGACAGGGGGTATTAGCTGGAAACACCATATATTTT	CASSQDGQGVLAGNTIYF
TRBV15	TRBJ1-2	-	-	TGTGCCACCAGATGGGGGGCGGGGCGGGGCTATGGCTACACCTTC	CATRWGAGRGYGYTF
TRBV28	TRBJ1-2	-	-	TGTGCCAGCAGTTTGGAGGGCAGGGACTATGGCTACACCTTC	CASSLEGRDYGYTF
TRBV28	TRBJ2-1	TRBD2	-	TGTGCCAGCAGTCTTCTCACTAGCGGGGGTGTGAATGAGCAGTTCTTC	CASSLLTSGGVNEQFF
TRBV6-5	TRBJ1-6	-	-	TGTGCCAGCAGTTACTATCCCCGACAGGCCCCCTATAATTCACCCCTCCACTTT	CASSYYPRQAPYNSPLHF
TRBV6-6	TRBJ1-4	TRBD1	-	TGTGCCAGCAGCCCGCTGACAGGGGGAGGTGAAAAACTGTTTTTT	CASSPLTGGGEKLFF
TRBV28	TRBJ2-7	-	few	TGTGCCAGCAGTCCCCTCCCGGGGGTCGCCTACGAGCAGTACTTC	CASSPLPGVAYEQYF
TRBV6-2/TRBV6-3	TRBJ2-3	-	-	TGTGCCAGCAGTTACTTCCAATTAGTTCCAGATACGCAGTATTTT	CASSYFQLVPDTQYF
TRBV7-8	TRBJ1-1	TRBD1	-	TGTGCCAGCAGCCCAAGGACAGGGGGCTTAATGAACACTGAAGCTTTCTTT	CASSPRTGGLMNTEAFF
TRBV10-3	TRBJ2-5	-	-	TGTGCCATCAGTGGTCCCGAGGGAGCTGGGGGGACCCAGTACTTC	CAISGPEGAGGTQYF
TRBV20-1	TRBJ2-2	-	once	TGCAGTGCTAGAGACCTAGTGCAAAACACCGGGGAGCTGTTTTTT	CSARDLVQNTGELFF
TRBV19	TRBJ1-1	-	once	TGTGCCAGTAGTTATCGGGGAACTGAAGCTTTCTTT	CASSYRGTEAFF
TRBV27	TRBJ2-7	-	few	TGTGCCAGCAGTTTGGCAGGACCTTACGAGCAGTACTTC	CASSLAGPYEQYF
TRBV20-1	TRBJ2-1	-	-	TGCAGTGCTAGAATTTCTGCCAGGAGCTCCTACAATGAGCAGTTCTTC	CSARISARSSYNEQFF
TRBV15	TRBJ2-7	TRBD1	once	TGTGCCACCAGCGGGATGACAGGGGGCTACGAGCAGTACTTC	CATSGMTGGYEQYF
TRBV6-2/TRBV6-3	TRBJ1-1	-	-	TGTGCCAGCAGCAACCCTGGGACTGAAGCTTTCTTT	CASSNPGTEAFF
TRBV5-6	TRBJ1-1	-	-	TGTGCCAGCAGCTTGAATGGGGCTTTCGCTGAAGCTTTCTTT	CASSLNGAFAEAFF
TRBV20-1	TRBJ1-5	-	-	TGCAGTGCTAGAGATTGGGGGAATGGCCAGCCCCAGCATTTT	CSARDWGNGQPQHF
TRBV20-1	TRBJ1-5	-	-	TGCAGTGCCTCGACCCGAGGGTTGGGCAATCAGCCCCAGCATTTT	CSASTRGLGNQPQHF
TRBV6-5	TRBJ2-2	-	-	TGTGCCAGCAGTTACTCGAATGGACTATTCACCGGGGAGCTGTTTTTT	CASSYSNGLFTGELFF
TRBV29-1	TRBJ2-5	TRBD1	-	TGCAGCGTTGAGCGGGACAGGGTGGGGGAGATCCAGTACTTC	CSVERDRVGEIQYF
TRBV13	TRBJ2-1	TRBD1	-	TGTGCCAGCAGCTTAGGCCTACAGGGGGCGGGGAATGAGCAGTTCTTC	CASSLGLQGAGNEQFF